These T cell receptor beta chains were read from a single sample in a study of a mutant IDH1 vaccine in newly diagnosed glioma. Libraries were prepared by immunoSEQ multiplex PCR; TCRdb keeps only in-frame clonotypes and omits some of them. The sample includes approximately 66,000 clones, 80% to 85% of them seen just once. What these receptors recognize is not known. The sample was PBMCs, taken from a glioma patient whose treatment included an IDH1 peptide vaccine. Receptors originate from a man aged 25-45 years with glioma. Each CDR3 is given with its conserved first and last residue. Each record gives: V gene, D gene, clone size, J gene, CDR3 protein, CDR3 DNA. A D gene is named only where the DNA matches it firmly. Size is omitted from some rows. Given values are once, few, many or a class for expanded clones.

>TRBV15|-|-|TRBJ1-2
CATSTGAESSGYTF
TGTGCCACCAGCACAGGGGCAGAGTCGTCCGGCTACACCTTC
>TRBV5-6|-|few|TRBJ1-5
CASSLNGAKSNQPQHF
TGTGCCAGCAGCTTGAACGGGGCTAAGAGCAATCAGCCCCAGCATTTT
>TRBV29-1|-|-|TRBJ2-2
CSVEWGGGTGELFF
TGCAGCGTTGAATGGGGGGGCGGAACCGGGGAGCTGTTTTTT
>TRBV14|TRBD2|-|TRBJ2-2
CASSQDRAGANTGELFF
TGTGCCAGCAGCCAAGATCGAGCGGGGGCGAACACCGGGGAGCTGTTTTTT
>TRBV18|TRBD2|-|TRBJ2-5
CASSPMRGGLETQYF
TGTGCCAGCTCACCGATGCGGGGGGGCCTCGAGACCCAGTACTTC
>TRBV7-9|-|-|TRBJ2-3
CASSSHRTDTQYF
TGTGCCAGCAGCTCCCATCGCACAGATACGCAGTATTTT
>TRBV15|TRBD1|few|TRBJ1-1
CATSRGTGGHTEAFF
TGTGCCACCAGCAGGGGCACAGGGGGCCACACTGAAGCTTTCTTT
>TRBV7-8|TRBD1|-|TRBJ2-5
CASSPPGTGQETQYF
TGTGCCAGCAGCCCCCCCGGGACAGGACAAGAGACCCAGTACTTC
>TRBV14|TRBD1|-|TRBJ1-2
CASSRRSGTGSSGTYGYTF
TGTGCCAGCAGCCGAAGGTCCGGGACAGGGAGTTCGGGAACCTATGGCTACACCTTC
>TRBV9|-|-|TRBJ2-2
CASSAAPTTNTGELFF
TGTGCCAGCAGCGCTGCTCCCACTACGAACACCGGGGAGCTGTTTTTT
>TRBV2|-|-|TRBJ1-2
CASLLHGPYGYTF
TGTGCCAGCCTACTGCACGGGCCCTATGGCTACACCTTC
>TRBV5-6|TRBD2|few|TRBJ2-1
CASSLGLADNEQFF
TGTGCCAGCAGCTTGGGACTAGCGGACAATGAGCAGTTCTTC
>TRBV10-3|TRBD1|-|TRBJ2-7
CAIREQGTYEQYF
TGTGCCATCAGGGAACAGGGGACCTACGAGCAGTACTTC
>TRBV28|-|-|TRBJ2-7
CASSLLGGDLYEQYF
TGTGCCAGCAGTTTATTAGGGGGGGATCTCTACGAGCAGTACTTC
>TRBV7-9|-|-|TRBJ2-1
CASSPPGYNEQFF
TGTGCCAGCAGCCCTCCGGGCTACAATGAGCAGTTCTTC
>TRBV5-1|-|few|TRBJ1-1
CASRVGSQNTEAFF
TGCGCCAGCAGGGTTGGCAGCCAGAACACTGAAGCTTTCTTT
>TRBV9|TRBD2|-|TRBJ2-1
CASSVDSGRYNEQFF
TGTGCCAGCAGCGTGGATAGCGGGCGGTACAATGAGCAGTTCTTC
>TRBV9|TRBD1|-|TRBJ1-6
CASSATGEANSPLHF
TGTGCCAGCAGCGCCACAGGGGAGGCTAATTCACCCCTCCACTTT
>TRBV19|-|-|TRBJ2-6
CASRNSGANVLTF
TGTGCCAGTAGAAACTCTGGGGCCAACGTCCTGACTTTC
>TRBV11-2|-|-|TRBJ2-2
CASSFNTGELFF
TGTGCCAGCAGCTTCAACACCGGGGAGCTGTTTTTT
>TRBV18|-|-|TRBJ2-7
CASSPWGESPYEQYF
TGTGCCAGCTCACCATGGGGGGAAAGCCCCTACGAGCAGTACTTC
>TRBV30|TRBD1|-|TRBJ1-1
CAWSFLILGQGANTEAFF
TGTGCCTGGAGTTTCCTAATCCTAGGACAGGGGGCGAACACTGAAGCTTTCTTT
>TRBV19|-|-|TRBJ1-1
CACRGQLSTEAFF
TGTGCCTGCCGGGGACAATTGAGCACTGAAGCTTTCTTT
>TRBV2|-|few|TRBJ1-2
CASSDPRQGGYTF
TGTGCCAGCAGTGACCCCCGGCAGGGTGGCTACACCTTC